These T cell receptor beta chains were read from a single sample in a study of blood T cell repertoires in COVID-19. Measured with immunoSEQ multiplex PCR; TCRdb has only the in-frame clones, and not every one. Here the sample spans roughly 200,000 clones, roughly 84% being singletons. The sample consisted of peripheral blood. The receptors derive from a person aged 65-85 years with COVID-19, enrolled during active disease. CDR3s include the opening cysteine and the closing phenylalanine or tryptophan. The D gene is left open where the match is weak. The size entry is marked missing in some rows and otherwise reads once, few, many or a size class.

.	.	TRBV6-2/TRBV6-3	TRBJ1-1	TGTGCCAGCAGTTATGTCGGGGGGCAGAACACTGAAGCTTTCTTT	CASSYVGGQNTEAFF
.	.	TRBV10-1	TRBJ2-1	TGCGCCAGCAGTGAACCCCGAAGGTGCGGGGAACGGAGTGAGCAGTTCTTC	CASSEPRRCGERSEQFF
.	.	TRBV6-5	TRBJ1-2	TGTGCCAGCAGTTACTCAGGCGGGCCGCTTTATGGCTACACCTTC	CASSYSGGPLYGYTF
many	TRBD1	TRBV2	TRBJ2-7	TGTGCCAGCAGATACCTCCGGGACAGGGTCTACGAGCAGTACTTC	CASRYLRDRVYEQYF
.	.	TRBV28	TRBJ1-4	TGTGCCAGCACCCCCCCTTCGTCGGGGGAAAAACTGTTTTTT	CASTPPSSGEKLFF
.	TRBD1	TRBV5-1	TRBJ2-4	TGCGCCAGCAGCGCGGTGACAGGGTCGAAAAACATTCAGTACTTC	CASSAVTGSKNIQYF
once	.	TRBV2	TRBJ1-2	TGTGCCAGCAGTGGACAGGTCGCTAACTATGGCTACACCTTC	CASSGQVANYGYTF
.	.	TRBV27	TRBJ2-5	TGTGCCAGCAGTGCGGGACAGACTCAAGAGACCCAGTACTTC	CASSAGQTQETQYF
.	TRBD1	TRBV5-6	TRBJ1-5	TGTGCCAGCAGCACAGGGGCCTATAGCAATCAGCCCCAGCATTTT	CASSTGAYSNQPQHF
.	TRBD1	TRBV6-2/TRBV6-3	TRBJ1-5	TGTGCCAGCAGTCAACAGGGGAATCAGCCCCAGCATTTT	CASSQQGNQPQHF
.	TRBD2	TRBV12-3/TRBV12-4	TRBJ2-7	TGTGCCAGCAGTTTGGGCGGGGGGGCCAACTTC	CASSLGGGANF